This paragraph covers one TCR beta chain sequence. The antigen remains undetermined. The ends lost 1 base at V and 1 base at J; junction bases unmatched: 3. The CDR3 spans 16 residues. CDR1 and CDR2 (germline): MGHRA, YSYEKL. Method: immunoSEQ multiplex PCR; TCRdb's copy keeps in-frame clones and lacks some. The profile shows 900 to 950 clones, 69% of them singletons. The data were taken from a study of PD-1 blockade in classical Hodgkin lymphoma. All the patients suffered relapse after autologous stem cell transplantation, and brentuximab vedotin exposure differed. After thawing, PBMCs were subjected to magnetic negative selection to isolate CD8+ T cells. General study results and limits: Sources of repertoire differences remain undefined, possibly disease activity or prior therapy. The CD4+ diversity rise by C4D1 was clearest in complete responders. Lower baseline TCR diversity was reported for newly diagnosed patients than for healthy donors.

This specimen consisted of CD8+ T cells from blood, obtained at baseline. The rearrangement links TRBV4-1 to TRBJ1-5; the match to TRBD1 covers 8 bases. This clonotype was obtained from a human donor with classical Hodgkin lymphoma. This CDR3 is CASSQVSGGSNQPQHF. CDR3 sequence (DNA): TGCGCCAGCAGCCAAGTGTCAGGGGGCAGCAATCAGCCCCAGCATTTT.